This TCR beta chain appears in the sequencing data of a study of cytomegalovirus exposure and HLA in healthy donors. Study-level information: Across some 400 genotyped donors, more than 75% landed in the Caucasian-associated ancestry cluster. The study's findings and limits: CMV serostatus was the sole immune exposure information available.

As regards this clone: The antigen remains unidentified.

The CDR3 extends over 15 amino acids. Germline CDR1 and CDR2: SGHNT and YYREEE (reference sequence). The V segment lost 1 base and the J segment 3 bases; nucleotides outside the gene matches: 3. The PCR contained 60 Vbeta and 13 Jbeta primers. Measured with immunoSEQ multiplex PCR; TCRdb has only the in-frame clones, and not every one. This sample carries over 250,000 clones, 86% of them seen once, and the ten largest clones take less than 4.5%. J is TRBJ2-1 and V is TRBV5-4; 8 positions match TRBD2. Sequencing was carried out using PBMCs. The clonotype comes from a man aged 35 to 55 in good health and CMV-seropositive. The CDR3 DNA reads TGTGCCAGCAGCTTGAAGCGGGAGAGCTACAATGAGCAGTTCTTC. It specifies CASSLKRESYNEQFF.